This T cell receptor beta chain was identified during a study of post-analysis software for immune sequencing data. Study-wide background: Included among the disease courses, which were recorded for the cohort, were relapsing-remitting, secondary progressive and progressive-relapsing multiple sclerosis. General study points: With F measure, samples from one preparation batch clustered together strongly.

This clonotype was observed a few times. What it recognizes is unknown. Incorporated into the TCR beta cDNA libraries were unique molecular identifiers, which served to reduce PCR and sequencing biases. Input amounts of 1 to 10 million T cells were used. These gave about 500,000 cDNA molecules, so each molecule approximated one T cell. A single record per CDR3 protein comes from TCRdb applying MiXCR to the PCR reads. Counted here are 650,000 to 850,000 distinct CDR3 sequences, 35% to 55% occurring once; the ten biggest clones make up roughly 5%. The TCR comes from a girl aged 10 to 17 with multiple sclerosis. The specimen was blood.

CDR3 protein: CASSQAPGLLNNEQFF. CDR3 in DNA: TGCGCCAGCAGCCAAGCACCGGGACTCCTAAACAATGAGCAGTTCTTC. The V and J genes are TRBV4-3 and TRBJ2-1; TRBD2 might be the D (6 bases). Germline V gene lookup returns CDR1 LGHNA and CDR2 YSLEER. The V end lost 1 base, the J end lost 5 bases, and 15 bases lay between the germline ends. The CDR3 contains 16 residues.